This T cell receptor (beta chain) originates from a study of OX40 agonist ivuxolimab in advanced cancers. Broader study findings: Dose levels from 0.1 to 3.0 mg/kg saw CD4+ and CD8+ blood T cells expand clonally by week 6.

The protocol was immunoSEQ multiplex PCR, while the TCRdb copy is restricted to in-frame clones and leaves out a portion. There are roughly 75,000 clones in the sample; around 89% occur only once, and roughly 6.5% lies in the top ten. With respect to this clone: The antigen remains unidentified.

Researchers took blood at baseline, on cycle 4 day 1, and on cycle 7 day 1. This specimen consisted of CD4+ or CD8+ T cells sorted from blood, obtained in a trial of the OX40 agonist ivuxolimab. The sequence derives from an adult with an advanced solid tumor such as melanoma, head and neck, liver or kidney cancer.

In DNA form, the CDR3 reads TGTGCCAGCAGCCAGGGGAACTATGGCTACACCTTC. Translated, it gives CASSQGNYGYTF. V and J are TRBV6-1 and TRBJ1-2; D might be TRBD1 (6 bases). The CDR3 spans 12 residues. Germline assignment: CDR1 MNHNS and CDR2 SASEGT. V was shortened by 6 bases and J by 2 bases, with 7 bases between the two germline ends.